This TCR beta chain was identified during a study of T-cell reconstitution after alpha-beta-depleted transplantation in children. This CDR3 contains 16 residues. CDR1 is DFQATT and CDR2 is SNEGSKA in the germline V gene (reference sequence). Trimming stripped 6 bases from V and 4 bases from J, with 24 bases between. TCRbeta library construction was performed incorporating unique molecular identifiers. TCRdb processed the PCR reads anew with MiXCR; each CDR3 protein has one entry. The table shows about 580,000 distinct CDR3 sequences, with 20% to 25% occurring only once. This clonotype was picked up many times. Its antigen is not known. Findings and limits, study-wide: When one year had passed after transplant, most T-cell counts and diversity came from newly produced T cells.

The TCR comes from a boy less than two years old who had a stem cell transplant for acute myeloid leukemia, so the T cells may come from the graft donor. Sequencing was performed on PBMCs, mostly from graft donor cells, taken 360 days after TCRalphabeta/CD19-depleted stem cell transplant. The chain has TRBV20-1 and TRBJ2-5, with a tentative D call TRBD2 (7 bases). This CDR3 reads CSARKHAGATTETQYF. The CDR3 DNA reads TGCAGTGCACGGAAACACGCGGGGGCAACGACAGAGACCCAGTACTTC.